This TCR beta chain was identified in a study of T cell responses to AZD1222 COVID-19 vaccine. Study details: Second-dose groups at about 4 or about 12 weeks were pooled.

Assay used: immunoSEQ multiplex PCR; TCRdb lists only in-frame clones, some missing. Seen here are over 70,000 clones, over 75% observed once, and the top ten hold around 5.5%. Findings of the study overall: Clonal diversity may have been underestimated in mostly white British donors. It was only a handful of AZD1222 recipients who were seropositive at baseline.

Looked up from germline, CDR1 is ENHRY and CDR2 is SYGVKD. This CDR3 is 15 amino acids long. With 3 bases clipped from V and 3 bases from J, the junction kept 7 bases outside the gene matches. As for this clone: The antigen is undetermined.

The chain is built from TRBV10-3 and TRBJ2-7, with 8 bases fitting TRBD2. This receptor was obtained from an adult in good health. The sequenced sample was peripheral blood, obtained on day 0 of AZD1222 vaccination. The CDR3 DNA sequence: TGTGCCATCAGTGATCCGGGAGGGCGGTACTACGAGCAGTACTTC. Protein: CAISDPGGRYYEQYF.